This T cell receptor beta chain was profiled in a study of blood T cell repertoires in COVID-19. Study overall: The United States, Italy and Spain supplied acute and convalescent COVID-19 samples.

The CDR3 is 13 amino acids. Germline CDR1 SGDLS, CDR2 YYNGEE. V lost 2 bases and J 3 bases, leaving 5 bases between the germline ends. Methods used by the authors: How many nucleated cells were present was estimated from reference gene primer amplification. The repertoire was sequenced with immunoSEQ multiplex PCR; TCRdb's copy has only in-frame clones and lacks some. The V and J calls and clone size were taken over from that table, and D and trimming were inferred from the DNA. In the table there are 90,000 to 150,000 clones, approximately 80% of which are singletons. In its sample, this clone was seen once.

Sequenced sample: peripheral blood. The clonotype originates from a man between 50 and 59 years old with acute or convalescent COVID-19. The chain recombines TRBV9 with TRBJ2-2, with D unclear. In nucleotides, the CDR3 is TGTGCCAGCAGCGTCCTGTACACCGGGGAGCTGTTTTTT. It yields the protein CASSVLYTGELFF.